Listed below are T cell receptor beta chains from one sample, sequenced in a study of cytomegalovirus exposure and HLA in healthy donors. Sequencing was performed with immunoSEQ multiplex PCR; in TCRdb, only in-frame clones are kept and a portion is missing. This listing includes roughly 80,000 clones. Sequences were obtained from PBMCs. The receptors come from a man in his fifties in good health and CMV-seronegative. Both conserved end residues are part of each CDR3. Fields, in order: V gene, J gene, D gene, CDR3 protein, CDR3 DNA. A D gene is named only where the DNA matches it firmly.

V: TRBV6-5
J: TRBJ2-7
D: TRBD1
CDR3: CASSDTGAHEQYF
DNA: TGTGCCAGCAGTGATACAGGGGCCCACGAGCAGTACTTC

V: TRBV28
J: TRBJ2-5
D: NA
CDR3: CASSPNRGDSQETQYF
DNA: TGTGCCAGCAGTCCGAACCGGGGAGACTCTCAAGAGACCCAGTACTTC

V: TRBV4-1
J: TRBJ2-3
D: TRBD2
CDR3: CASSQDFLAGNTDTQYF
DNA: TGCGCCAGCAGCCAAGATTTCCTAGCGGGGAACACAGATACGCAGTATTTT

V: TRBV4-1
J: TRBJ2-2
D: TRBD1
CDR3: CASSQETGQGHTGELFF
DNA: TGCGCCAGCAGCCAAGAAACGGGACAGGGGCACACCGGGGAGCTGTTTTTT

V: TRBV18
J: TRBJ2-1
D: NA
CDR3: CASSLVWAPGEYGEQFF
DNA: TGTGCCAGCTCACTCGTTTGGGCCCCCGGGGAGTATGGTGAGCAGTTCTTC

V: TRBV10-1
J: TRBJ2-5
D: NA
CDR3: CASSDKGSETQYF
DNA: TGCGCCAGCAGTGATAAGGGGTCGGAGACCCAGTACTTC

V: TRBV30
J: TRBJ2-5
D: TRBD2
CDR3: CAWSVLGGRGETQYF
DNA: TGTGCCTGGAGTGTACTGGGGGGGAGGGGAGAGACCCAGTACTTC

V: TRBV7-9
J: TRBJ2-7
D: TRBD1
CDR3: CASTSGTGSYEQYF
DNA: TGTGCCAGCACCTCCGGGACAGGGTCGTACGAGCAGTACTTC

V: TRBV5-4
J: TRBJ1-3
D: NA
CDR3: CASSPGGGSGNTIYF
DNA: TGTGCCAGCAGCCCTGGCGGTGGCTCTGGAAACACCATATATTTT

V: TRBV9
J: TRBJ2-3
D: TRBD2
CDR3: CARDSPGLAGGRTDTQYF
DNA: TGTGCCAGGGACTCACCGGGACTAGCGGGGGGGCGGACAGATACGCAGTATTTT

V: TRBV11-1
J: TRBJ2-3
D: NA
CDR3: CASSLGVADTQYF
DNA: TGTGCCAGCAGCCTGGGAGTCGCAGATACGCAGTATTTT

V: TRBV6-1
J: TRBJ1-1
D: TRBD1
CDR3: CASSELDRGRDTEAFF
DNA: TGTGCCAGCAGTGAACTCGACAGGGGGCGGGACACTGAAGCTTTCTTT

V: TRBV6-6
J: TRBJ2-1
D: TRBD2
CDR3: CASTRLAGGFNEQFF
DNA: TGTGCCAGCACCCGACTAGCGGGGGGGTTCAATGAGCAGTTCTTC

V: TRBV5-8
J: TRBJ1-3
D: NA
CDR3: CASSAGQSFSGNTIYF
DNA: TGTGCCAGCAGCGCCGGACAGTCCTTCTCTGGAAACACCATATATTTT

V: TRBV6-6
J: TRBJ1-2
D: TRBD1
CDR3: CASSLSDRVDYGYTF
DNA: TGTGCCAGCAGTCTCTCAGACAGGGTTGACTATGGCTACACCTTC

V: TRBV5-6
J: TRBJ2-2
D: TRBD2
CDR3: CASSLSLWRGGNTGELFF
DNA: TGTGCCAGCAGCTTGTCCCTTTGGCGGGGGGGGAACACCGGGGAGCTGTTTTTT

V: TRBV7-6
J: TRBJ2-1
D: TRBD2
CDR3: CASSLAGGVENEQFF
DNA: TGTGCCAGCAGCTTAGCGGGGGGGGTAGAAAATGAGCAGTTCTTC

V: TRBV5-1
J: TRBJ1-5
D: NA
CDR3: CASSLDGGGNQPQHF
DNA: TGCGCCAGCAGCTTGGATGGAGGGGGCAATCAGCCCCAGCATTTT

V: TRBV7-3
J: TRBJ1-2
D: TRBD1
CDR3: CASSLNQGAYGYTF
DNA: TGTGCCAGCAGCTTAAATCAGGGGGCCTATGGCTACACCTTC

V: TRBV19
J: TRBJ2-7
D: NA
CDR3: CASSLGESEYF
DNA: TGTGCCAGTAGTCTCGGGGAATCGGAGTACTTC

V: TRBV7-9
J: TRBJ2-7
D: NA
CDR3: CASSLDSSYEQYF
DNA: TGTGCCAGCAGCCTAGACAGCTCCTACGAGCAGTACTTC

V: TRBV4-2
J: TRBJ2-5
D: NA
CDR3: CASSQDTGTQYF
DNA: TGTGCCAGCAGCCAAGATACCGGGACCCAGTACTTC

V: TRBV7-8
J: TRBJ2-2
D: TRBD1
CDR3: CASSLRDRGPSNTGELFF
DNA: TGTGCCAGCAGCTTACGGGACAGGGGTCCTTCGAACACCGGGGAGCTGTTTTTT

V: TRBV5-1
J: TRBJ1-1
D: TRBD1
CDR3: CASSTNRGNTEAFF
DNA: TGCGCCAGCAGCACAAACAGGGGGAACACTGAAGCTTTCTTT

V: TRBV19
J: TRBJ2-7
D: TRBD2
CDR3: CASSIEGVAGALPAEQYF
DNA: TGTGCCAGTAGTATAGAGGGAGTAGCGGGTGCCCTCCCAGCAGAGCAGTACTTC

V: TRBV28
J: TRBJ1-6
D: NA
CDR3: CASNGPRDESPLHF
DNA: TGTGCCAGCAACGGGCCCAGGGATGAATCACCCCTCCACTTT

V: TRBV4-1
J: TRBJ1-5
D: NA
CDR3: CASSQDPGTGNQPQHF
DNA: TGCGCCAGCAGCCAAGATCCTGGAACGGGTAATCAGCCCCAGCATTTT

V: TRBV4-3
J: TRBJ1-2
D: TRBD1
CDR3: CASSQTHRGGDYGYTF
DNA: TGCGCCAGCAGCCAAACCCACAGGGGGGGGGACTATGGCTACACCTTC

V: TRBV28
J: TRBJ1-4
D: TRBD1
CDR3: CASTTGVGNEKLFF
DNA: TGTGCCAGCACCACAGGGGTTGGGAATGAAAAACTGTTTTTT

V: TRBV19
J: TRBJ1-3
D: NA
CDR3: CARGLRTHHPGNTIYF
DNA: TGTGCCAGGGGGCTTAGGACGCACCACCCGGGAAACACCATATATTTT

V: TRBV18
J: TRBJ2-2
D: NA
CDR3: CASSPDAVPNTGELFF
DNA: TGTGCCAGCTCACCTGACGCGGTTCCGAACACCGGGGAGCTGTTTTTT

V: TRBV4-1
J: TRBJ2-2
D: TRBD1
CDR3: CASSRQGIGELFF
DNA: TGCGCCAGCAGTAGACAGGGCATCGGGGAGCTGTTTTTT

V: TRBV19
J: TRBJ1-2
D: TRBD1
CDR3: CASSIGTETYGYTF
DNA: TGTGCCAGTAGTATCGGGACAGAGACCTATGGCTACACCTTC

V: TRBV5-4
J: TRBJ1-6
D: TRBD1
CDR3: CASSPPGQPSPLHF
DNA: TGTGCCAGCAGCCCACCGGGACAGCCGTCACCCCTCCACTTT

V: TRBV5-1
J: TRBJ2-7
D: TRBD1
CDR3: CASSYRTGGFDEQYF
DNA: TGCGCCAGCAGCTACCGGACAGGGGGTTTCGACGAGCAGTACTTC

V: TRBV10-3
J: TRBJ1-2
D: NA
CDR3: CAISDSLTGHPNYGYTF
DNA: TGTGCCATCAGTGACTCCCTAACAGGCCACCCCAACTATGGCTACACCTTC

V: TRBV27
J: TRBJ2-7
D: NA
CDR3: CASSLRGTDYEQYF
DNA: TGTGCCAGCAGTTTACGGGGAACCGATTACGAGCAGTACTTC

V: TRBV5-6
J: TRBJ2-4
D: TRBD1
CDR3: CASSFSGTGGSGDIQYF
DNA: TGTGCCAGCAGCTTCTCCGGGACAGGGGGCTCGGGGGACATTCAGTACTTC

V: TRBV4-3
J: TRBJ1-2
D: TRBD1
CDR3: CASSRGQGGGYTF
DNA: TGCGCCAGCAGCCGGGGACAGGGGGGAGGCTACACCTTC

V: TRBV19
J: TRBJ1-5
D: NA
CDR3: CATRGQYDQPQHF
DNA: TGTGCCACCCGAGGACAGTACGATCAGCCCCAGCATTTT

V: TRBV9
J: TRBJ2-7
D: TRBD1
CDR3: CASSARDRYYEQYF
DNA: TGTGCCAGCAGCGCCCGGGACAGATACTACGAGCAGTACTTC

V: TRBV28
J: TRBJ2-3
D: TRBD2
CDR3: CASSLVGSGGYTDTQYF
DNA: TGTGCCAGCAGTTTAGTAGGGAGCGGGGGGTACACAGATACGCAGTATTTT

V: TRBV6-5
J: TRBJ1-5
D: TRBD1
CDR3: CASSYQAGGQPQHF
DNA: TGTGCCAGCAGTTACCAGGCAGGGGGACAGCCCCAGCATTTT

V: TRBV7-2
J: TRBJ1-2
D: TRBD1
CDR3: CASSLNQGAHGYTF
DNA: TGTGCCAGCAGCTTAAATCAGGGGGCCCATGGCTACACCTTC

V: TRBV28
J: TRBJ2-6
D: NA
CDR3: CASSLPTRSGANVLTF
DNA: TGTGCCAGCAGTTTACCAACTAGGTCTGGGGCCAACGTCCTGACTTTC

V: TRBV30
J: TRBJ2-5
D: NA
CDR3: CACSRSGQETQYF
DNA: TGTGCCTGTTCAAGGAGCGGCCAAGAGACCCAGTACTTC

V: TRBV7-9
J: TRBJ1-6
D: TRBD1
CDR3: CASSSGGGQNNSPLHF
DNA: TGTGCCAGCAGCTCCGGTGGGGGACAGAATAATTCACCCCTCCACTTT

V: TRBV28
J: TRBJ1-1
D: TRBD1
CDR3: CASSFSTGGKAEAFF
DNA: TGTGCCAGCAGTTTCTCGACAGGGGGAAAGGCTGAAGCTTTCTTT

V: TRBV5-1
J: TRBJ1-1
D: NA
CDR3: CASSYRDGNTEAFF
DNA: TGCGCCAGCAGCTACAGGGATGGAAACACTGAAGCTTTCTTT

V: TRBV18
J: TRBJ2-3
D: NA
CDR3: CASSIQASTDTQYF
DNA: TGTGCCAGCTCAATACAGGCTAGCACAGATACGCAGTATTTT

V: TRBV5-5
J: TRBJ1-3
D: NA
CDR3: CASSLRISGNTIYF
DNA: TGTGCCAGCAGCCTGCGGATCTCTGGAAACACCATATATTTT

V: TRBV13
J: TRBJ1-1
D: NA
CDR3: CASSSQMNTEAFF
DNA: TGTGCCAGCAGCTCACAGATGAACACTGAAGCTTTCTTT

V: TRBV28
J: TRBJ2-1
D: NA
CDR3: CASSLVGQTAISYNEQFF
DNA: TGTGCCAGCAGTTTGGTTGGGCAGACAGCCATTTCCTACAATGAGCAGTTCTTC

V: TRBV27
J: TRBJ1-4
D: NA
CDR3: CASRQGRSNEKLFF
DNA: TGTGCCAGCAGACAGGGAAGGTCGAATGAAAAACTGTTTTTT

V: TRBV15
J: TRBJ1-4
D: TRBD1
CDR3: CATSRDRNRGNEKLFF
DNA: TGTGCCACCAGCAGAGATCGAAACAGGGGAAATGAAAAACTGTTTTTT